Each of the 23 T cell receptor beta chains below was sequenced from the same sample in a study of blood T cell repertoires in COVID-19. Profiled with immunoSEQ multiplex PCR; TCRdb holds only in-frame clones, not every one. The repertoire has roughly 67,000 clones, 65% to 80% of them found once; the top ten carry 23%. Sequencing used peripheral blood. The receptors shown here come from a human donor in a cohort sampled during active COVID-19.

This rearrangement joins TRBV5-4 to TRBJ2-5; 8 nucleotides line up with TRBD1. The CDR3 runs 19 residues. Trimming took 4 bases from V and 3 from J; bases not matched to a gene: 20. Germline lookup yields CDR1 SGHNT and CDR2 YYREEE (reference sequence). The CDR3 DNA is TGTGCCAGCAGCACCGATGGCAAAAAAATGGACAGGGTGGAAGAGACCCAGTACTTC. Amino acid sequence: CASSTDGKKMDRVEETQYF.

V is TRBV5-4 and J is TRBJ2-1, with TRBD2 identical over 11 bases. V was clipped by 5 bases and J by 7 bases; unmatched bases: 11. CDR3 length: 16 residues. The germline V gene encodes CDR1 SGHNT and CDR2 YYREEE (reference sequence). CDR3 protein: CASSSASGRSINEQFF. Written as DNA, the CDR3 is TGTGCCAGCAGTTCTGCTAGCGGGAGGTCCATAAATGAGCAGTTCTTC.

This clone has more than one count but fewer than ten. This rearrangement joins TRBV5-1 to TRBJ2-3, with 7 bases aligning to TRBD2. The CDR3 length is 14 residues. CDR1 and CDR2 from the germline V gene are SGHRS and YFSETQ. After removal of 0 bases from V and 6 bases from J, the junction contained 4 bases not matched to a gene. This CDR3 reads CASSLAGLDDTQYF. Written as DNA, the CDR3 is TGCGCCAGCAGCTTGGCCGGACTAGATGATACGCAGTATTTT.

In DNA form, the CDR3 reads TGTGCCAGCTCACCACCGAGCTCCGGAGCTAACTATGGCTACACCTTC. It yields the protein CASSPPSSGANYGYTF. The chain uses TRBV18 and TRBJ1-2; D is ambiguous. CDR1 KGHSH and CDR2 LQKENI come from the germline V gene. With 0 bases removed from V and 0 bases from J, the gap between germline ends came to 11 bases. This CDR3 comprises 16 residues.

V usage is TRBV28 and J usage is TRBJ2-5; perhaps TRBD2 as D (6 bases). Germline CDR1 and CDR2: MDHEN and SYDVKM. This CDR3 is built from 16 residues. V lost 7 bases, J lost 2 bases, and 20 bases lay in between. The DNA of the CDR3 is TGTGCCAGCACCACGTACCGTCGGGACTTTCAAGAGACCCAGTACTTC. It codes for CASTTYRRDFQETQYF.

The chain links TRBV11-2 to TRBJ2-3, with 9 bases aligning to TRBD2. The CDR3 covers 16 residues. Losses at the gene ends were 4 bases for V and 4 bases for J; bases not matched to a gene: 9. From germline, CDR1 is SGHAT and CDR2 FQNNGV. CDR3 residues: CASSSRGGGGSDTQYF. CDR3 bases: TGTGCCAGCAGCTCCCGGGGCGGGGGGGGCTCAGATACGCAGTATTTT.

The CDR3 region is CASSFSGFEKLFF. DNA for the CDR3: TGTGCCAGCAGTTTCTCCGGGTTTGAAAAACTGTTTTTT. The chain joins TRBV27 to TRBJ1-4; D call uncertain. This CDR3 comprises 13 residues. The germline CDR1 and CDR2 sequences are MNHEY and SMNVEV (reference sequence). Between the trimmed V and J ends, which lost 3 bases and 7 bases, there was a span of 9 bases.

The CDR3 nucleotides read TGTGCCAGCAGCCAAGGATCAGGACTAGTATTTGAGACCCAGTACTTC. This gives the protein CASSQGSGLVFETQYF. The rearrangement uses TRBV3-1 (or the pseudogene TRBV3-2) and TRBJ2-5; 7 bases are a match to TRBD2. The CDR3 is 16 amino acids. Germline CDR1 is LGHDT and CDR2 is YNNKEL (reference sequence). J was trimmed by 5 bases and V by 1 base; bases with no gene match: 10.

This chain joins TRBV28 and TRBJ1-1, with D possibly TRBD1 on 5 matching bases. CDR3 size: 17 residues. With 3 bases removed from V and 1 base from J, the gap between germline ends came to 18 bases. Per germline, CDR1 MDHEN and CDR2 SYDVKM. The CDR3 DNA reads TGTGCCAGCAGTTTGGGAGGGGACTCAACAGGGAACACTGAAGCTTTCTTT. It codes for CASSLGGDSTGNTEAFF. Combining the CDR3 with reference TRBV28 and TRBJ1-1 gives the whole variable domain DVKVTQSSRYLVKRTGEKVFLECVQDMDHENMFWYRQDPGLGLRLIYFSYDVKMKEKGDIPEGYSVSREKKERFSLILESASTNQTSMYLCASSLGGDSTGNTEAFFGQGTRLTVV.

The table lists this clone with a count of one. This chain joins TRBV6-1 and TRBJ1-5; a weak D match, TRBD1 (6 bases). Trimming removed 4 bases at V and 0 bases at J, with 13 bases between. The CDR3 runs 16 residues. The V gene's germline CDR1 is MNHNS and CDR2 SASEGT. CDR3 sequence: CASSARTGNSNQPQHF. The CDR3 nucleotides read TGTGCCAGCAGTGCCCGAACAGGGAATAGCAATCAGCCCCAGCATTTT.

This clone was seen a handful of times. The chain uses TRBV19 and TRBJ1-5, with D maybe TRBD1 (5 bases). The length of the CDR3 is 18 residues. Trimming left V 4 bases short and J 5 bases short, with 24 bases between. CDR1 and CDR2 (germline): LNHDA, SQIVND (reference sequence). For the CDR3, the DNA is TGTGCCAGTAGTACCCATTTGGTAGTGGGGCAGGGCTATCAGCCCCAGCATTTT. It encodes CASSTHLVVGQGYQPQHF. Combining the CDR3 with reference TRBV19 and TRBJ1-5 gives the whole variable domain DGGITQSPKYLFRKEGQNVTLSCEQNLNHDAMYWYRQDPGQGLRLIYYSQIVNDFQKGDIAEGYSVSREKKESFPLTVTSAQKNPTAFYLCASSTHLVVGQGYQPQHFGDGTRLSIL.

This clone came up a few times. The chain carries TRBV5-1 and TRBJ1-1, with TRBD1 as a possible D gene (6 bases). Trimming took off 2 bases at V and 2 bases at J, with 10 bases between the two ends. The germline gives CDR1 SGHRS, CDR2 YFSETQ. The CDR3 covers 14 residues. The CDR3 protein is CASSLQGYNTEAFF. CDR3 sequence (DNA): TGCGCCAGCAGCTTACAGGGATACAACACTGAAGCTTTCTTT.

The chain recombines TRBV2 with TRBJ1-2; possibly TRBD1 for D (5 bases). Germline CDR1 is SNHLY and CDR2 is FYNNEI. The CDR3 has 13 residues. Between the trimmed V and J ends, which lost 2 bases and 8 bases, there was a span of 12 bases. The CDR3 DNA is TGTGCCAGCAGTGAACCCCGGGGGAAGGGCTACACCTTC. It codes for CASSEPRGKGYTF. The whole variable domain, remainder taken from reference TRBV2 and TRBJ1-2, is EPEVTQTPSHQVTQMGQEVILRCVPISNHLYFYWYRQILGQKVEFLVSFYNNEISEKSEIFDDQFSVERPDGSNFTLKIRSTKLEDSAMYFCASSEPRGKGYTFGSGTRLTVV.

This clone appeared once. CDR3 in amino acids: CASSSQHAVIEAFF. In nucleotides, the CDR3 is TGTGCCAGCAGCTCACAACACGCGGTCATTGAAGCTTTCTTT. The chain recombines TRBV7-9 with TRBJ1-1, with D unresolved. V dropped 4 bases and J dropped 7 bases, with 16 bases sitting between them. The CDR3 covers 14 residues. CDR1 SEHNR and CDR2 FQNEAQ come from the germline V gene (reference sequence). Supplemented by reference TRBV7-9 and TRBJ1-1, the full variable domain reads DTGVSQNPRHKITKRGQNVTFRCDPISEHNRLYWYRQTLGQGPEFLTYFQNEAQLEKSRLLSDRFSAERPKGSFSTLEIQRTEQGDSAMYLCASSSQHAVIEAFFGQGTRLTVV.

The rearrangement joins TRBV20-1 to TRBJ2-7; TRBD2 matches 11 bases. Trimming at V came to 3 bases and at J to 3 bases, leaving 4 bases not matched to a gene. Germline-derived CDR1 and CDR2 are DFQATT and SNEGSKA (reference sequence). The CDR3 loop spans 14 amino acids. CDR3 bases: TGCAGTGCTAGTGGGCTAGCGGGAGGCTACGAGCAGTACTTC. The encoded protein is CSASGLAGGYEQYF.

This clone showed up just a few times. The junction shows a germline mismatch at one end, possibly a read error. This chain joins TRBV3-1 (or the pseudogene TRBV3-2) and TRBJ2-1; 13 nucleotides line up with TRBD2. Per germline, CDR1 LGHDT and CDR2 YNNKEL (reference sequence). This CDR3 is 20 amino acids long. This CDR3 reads CASSQGWGGLAGSSYNEQFF. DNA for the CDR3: TGTGCCAGCAGTCAAGGCTGGGGGGGACTAGCGGGGAGCTCCTACAATGAGCAGTTCTTC.

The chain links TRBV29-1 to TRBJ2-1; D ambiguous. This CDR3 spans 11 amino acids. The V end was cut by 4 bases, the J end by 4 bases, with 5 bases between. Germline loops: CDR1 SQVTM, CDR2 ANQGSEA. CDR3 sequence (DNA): TGCAGCGTTGCTCTGTACAATGAGCAGTTCTTC. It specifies CSVALYNEQFF.

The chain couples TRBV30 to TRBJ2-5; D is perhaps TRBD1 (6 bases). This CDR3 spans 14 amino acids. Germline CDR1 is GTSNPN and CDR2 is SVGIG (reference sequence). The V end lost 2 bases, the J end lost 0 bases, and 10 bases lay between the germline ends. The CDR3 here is CAWSLTGNQETQYF. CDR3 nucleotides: TGTGCCTGGAGTTTAACAGGGAACCAAGAGACCCAGTACTTC.

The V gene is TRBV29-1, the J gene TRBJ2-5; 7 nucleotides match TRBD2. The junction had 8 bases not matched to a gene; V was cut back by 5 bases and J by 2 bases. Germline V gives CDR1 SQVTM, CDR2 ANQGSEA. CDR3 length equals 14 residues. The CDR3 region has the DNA TGCAGCGTTTGGGGCCTAGCGGTACAAGAGACCCAGTACTTC. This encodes CSVWGLAVQETQYF.

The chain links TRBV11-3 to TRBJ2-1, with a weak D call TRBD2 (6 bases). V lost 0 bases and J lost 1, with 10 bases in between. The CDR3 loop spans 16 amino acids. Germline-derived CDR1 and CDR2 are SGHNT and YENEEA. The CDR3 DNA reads TGTGCCAGCAGCTTAGATGGGGCGGGGTCCTACAATGAGCAGTTCTTC. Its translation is CASSLDGAGSYNEQFF.

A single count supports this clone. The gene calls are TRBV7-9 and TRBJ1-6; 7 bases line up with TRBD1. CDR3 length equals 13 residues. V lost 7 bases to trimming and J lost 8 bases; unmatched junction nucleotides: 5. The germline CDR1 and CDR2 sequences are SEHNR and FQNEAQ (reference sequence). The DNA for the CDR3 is TGTGCCAGCAACAGGGGCAGTGATTCACCCCTCCACTTT. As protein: CASNRGSDSPLHF.

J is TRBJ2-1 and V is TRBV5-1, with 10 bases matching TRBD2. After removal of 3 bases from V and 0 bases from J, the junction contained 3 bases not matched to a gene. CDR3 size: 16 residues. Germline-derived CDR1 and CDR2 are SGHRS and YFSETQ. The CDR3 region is CASSYTSGDSYNEQFF. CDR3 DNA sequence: TGCGCCAGCAGCTACACTAGCGGGGACTCCTACAATGAGCAGTTCTTC.

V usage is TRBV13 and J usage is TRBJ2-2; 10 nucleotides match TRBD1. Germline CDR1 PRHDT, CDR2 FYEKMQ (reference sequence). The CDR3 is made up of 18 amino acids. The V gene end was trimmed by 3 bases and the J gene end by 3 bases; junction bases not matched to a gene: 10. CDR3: CASSLDRGGSGYTGELFF. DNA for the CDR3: TGTGCCAGCAGCTTGGACAGGGGGGGTAGCGGATACACCGGGGAGCTGTTTTTT.